The 6 T cell receptor beta chains below were found in one sample sequenced in a study of shared T cell receptors in the human thymus (dated by TCRdb to about 2021). The library was produced with the immunoSEQ multiplex PCR assay. This immuneACCESS table, as held by TCRdb, lists in-frame sequences with V and J called but not all clones. Of the missing ones, under half trace to an unresolved V gene in checked studies; the others have no known cause. The sample contains approximately 730,000 clones, around 85% of them found a single time. Around 0.0094% of the sample lies in the top ten. This same sample was also part of a study on human thymus T cells.

The sequenced sample was thymocytes. The receptor set was obtained from a girl in the first two years of life with a congenital heart defect. Donor details come from another sample of the same person, matched by shared clones.

This clone has just one count. V is TRBV7-2 and J is TRBJ2-3, with D perhaps matching TRBD2 (5 bases). Per the germline V gene, CDR1 is SGHTA and CDR2 is FQGNSA. V lost 6 bases and J lost 0, with 10 bases in between. This CDR3 is 14 amino acids long. The CDR3 DNA is TGTGCCAGCAGTCCGGGGTCTAGCACAGATACGCAGTATTTT. Protein sequence: CASSPGSSTDTQYF.

The genes are TRBV11-2 and TRBJ2-5, with D perhaps TRBD2 (6 bases). The CDR3 covers 17 residues. The germline V gene encodes CDR1 SGHAT and CDR2 FQNNGV. The V end was cut by 0 bases, the J end by 2 bases, with 16 bases between. The CDR3 here is CASSLDPRMGLQETQYF. CDR3 in DNA: TGTGCCAGCAGCTTAGACCCCCGGATGGGACTGCAAGAGACCCAGTACTTC.

The chain recombines TRBV27 with TRBJ1-5; D possibly corresponds to TRBD1 (6 bases). The CDR3 sequence is 17 residues long. Looked up from germline, CDR1 is MNHEY and CDR2 is SMNVEV (reference sequence). Trimming removed 5 bases at V and 1 base at J, with 18 bases between. For the CDR3, the DNA is TGTGCCAGCAGTCCGGCTCCAGGGGAGCTAAGCAATCAGCCCCAGCATTTT. This gives the protein CASSPAPGELSNQPQHF.

The chain combines TRBV7-2 with TRBJ2-7; the match to TRBD2 covers 12 bases. V lost 4 bases and J lost 3; bases outside the gene matches: 10. Germline V CDR1 and CDR2: SGHTA, FQGNSA. The CDR3 consists of 17 residues. CDR3 region: CASSSPSGGASVYEQYF. The CDR3 coding sequence is TGTGCCAGCAGCTCCCCTAGCGGGGGGGCCTCGGTCTACGAGCAGTACTTC.

V and J are TRBV4-1 and TRBJ2-5; D is undetermined. Germline V gives CDR1 MGHRA, CDR2 YSYEKL. The CDR3 runs 16 residues. V was pared by 3 bases and J by 7 bases, with 21 bases between. The CDR3 bases are TGCGCCAGCAGCCAGCAATTCGGCCTAGAGGTGGGGACCCAGTACTTC. This translates into CASSQQFGLEVGTQYF.

J is TRBJ2-7 and V is TRBV18, with TRBD1 as a possible D gene (5 bases). The CDR3 runs to 16 residues. Trimming took 1 base from V and 2 from J, leaving 15 bases between them. Germline CDR1 is KGHSH and CDR2 is LQKENI. The CDR3 nucleotides are TGTGCCAGCTCACCACGGGCAGGGCTCCTTCCCTACGAGCAGTACTTC. It translates to CASSPRAGLLPYEQYF. Full variable domain (missing parts from reference TRBV18 and TRBJ2-7): NAGVMQNPRHLVRRRGQEARLRCSPMKGHSHVYWYRQLPEEGLKFMVYLQKENIIDESGMPKERFSAEFPKEGPSILRIQQVVRGDSAAYFCASSPRAGLLPYEQYFGPGTRLTVT.